The 13 T cell receptor beta chains in this list originate from one sample, sequenced in a study of cytomegalovirus exposure and HLA in healthy donors. Researchers ran the PCR with 60 Vbeta and 13 Jbeta primers. Generated by immunoSEQ multiplex PCR, the TCRdb table keeps only in-frame clones and is missing some. The sample yields about 200,000 clones, around 82% seen once. The sequencing input was PBMCs. The receptor source for this set is a man in his forties in good health and CMV-seropositive.

The V and J genes are TRBV11-2 and TRBJ2-1; 11 bases are shared with TRBD2. J gave up 2 bases and V 4 bases, and 4 bases lay outside the gene matches. Germline CDR1 SGHAT, CDR2 FQNNGV. The CDR3 totals 16 residues. Here the CDR3 reads CASSYRLAGPYNEQFF. CDR3 coding DNA: TGTGCCAGCAGCTATCGACTAGCGGGACCCTACAATGAGCAGTTCTTC.

This chain links TRBV4-3 with TRBJ2-2, with 8 bases aligning to TRBD2. This CDR3 has 18 residues. After removal of 1 base from V and 5 bases from J, the junction contained 12 bases not matched to a gene. Germline CDR1 reads LGHNA; CDR2 reads YSLEER. The CDR3 loop reads CASSQVLKGTSGTGELFF. The DNA for the CDR3 is TGCGCCAGCAGCCAAGTTCTCAAAGGGACTAGTGGTACCGGGGAGCTGTTTTTT.

The chain is built from TRBV29-1 and TRBJ1-5; 8 positions match TRBD1. CDR3 length equals 13 residues. Germline loops: CDR1 SQVTM, CDR2 ANQGSEA. V lost 0 bases to trimming and J lost 10 bases; unmatched junction nucleotides: 5. CDR3 in amino acids: CSVEEGGQGPQHF. CDR3 DNA: TGCAGCGTTGAAGAGGGTGGACAGGGACCCCAGCATTTT.

V usage is TRBV19 and J usage is TRBJ1-2; perhaps TRBD1 as D (5 bases). The CDR3 covers 13 residues. V shed 7 bases and J shed 7 bases, with 16 bases lying between them. CDR1 is LNHDA, CDR2 SQIVND, per germline (reference sequence). CDR3 DNA: TGTGCCAGTACCCCAGAAGGGGTTGCTGGCTACACCTTC. The encoded protein is CASTPEGVAGYTF.

The rearrangement links TRBV7-9 to TRBJ2-7; 9 positions agree with TRBD2. The junction had 17 bases not matched to a gene; V was cut back by 2 bases and J by 3 bases. The length of the CDR3 is 19 residues. Germline-derived CDR1 and CDR2 are SEHNR and FQNEAQ (reference sequence). CDR3 DNA: TGTGCCAGCAGCTTAAGTTTGGGGACTAGCTTTCAAGGGTTCTACGAGCAGTACTTC. Encoded protein: CASSLSLGTSFQGFYEQYF.

CDR3 in DNA: TGCGCCAGCAGCCCTGGCCGCCCGGAGACCCAGTACTTC. As protein: CASSPGRPETQYF. V usage is TRBV5-1 and J usage is TRBJ2-5; D is uncertain. Per germline, CDR1 SGHRS and CDR2 YFSETQ. This CDR3 comprises 13 residues. V lost 4 bases and J 5 bases, leaving 12 bases between the germline ends. The entire variable domain, with the rest obtained from reference TRBV5-1 and TRBJ2-5, is as follows: KAGVTQTPRYLIKTRGQQVTLSCSPISGHRSVSWYQQTPGQGLQFLFEYFSETQRNKGNFPGRFSGRQFSNSRSEMNVSTLELGDSALYLCASSPGRPETQYFGPGTRLLVL.

The chain uses TRBV19 and TRBJ2-5; D call uncertain. There are 14 residues in the CDR3. V shed 2 bases and J shed 2 bases, with 9 bases lying between them. Germline V CDR1 and CDR2: LNHDA, SQIVND (reference sequence). The CDR3 sequence: CASSISSDQETQYF. Here the CDR3 DNA reads TGTGCCAGTAGTATAAGCTCCGATCAAGAGACCCAGTACTTC. Variable domain in full (rest from reference TRBV19 and TRBJ2-5): DGGITQSPKYLFRKEGQNVTLSCEQNLNHDAMYWYRQDPGQGLRLIYYSQIVNDFQKGDIAEGYSVSREKKESFPLTVTSAQKNPTAFYLCASSISSDQETQYFGPGTRLLVL.

This chain uses TRBV7-9 with TRBJ1-4; possible D gene TRBD1, 6 bases. Trimming cost V 6 bases and J 6 bases, with 14 bases left between them. The CDR3 is 14 amino acids. Germline V CDR1 and CDR2: SEHNR, FQNEAQ (reference sequence). The CDR3 DNA reads as TGTGCCAGCAGGCTAGGGGGGGTTGATGAAAAACTGTTTTTT. It yields the protein CASRLGGVDEKLFF.

The chain uses TRBV11-2 and TRBJ2-7, with 7 nucleotides matching TRBD2. Germline lookup yields CDR1 SGHAT and CDR2 FQNNGV. The V gene end was trimmed by 8 bases and the J gene end by 5 bases; junction bases not matched to a gene: 6. CDR3 length: 12 amino acids. The CDR3 region is CASQWGGNEQYF. The CDR3, as DNA: TGTGCCAGCCAATGGGGGGGGAACGAGCAGTACTTC.

The chain links TRBV5-1 to TRBJ2-1; 9 bases fit TRBD1. J gave up 5 bases and V 2 bases, and 5 bases lay outside the gene matches. Looked up from germline, CDR1 is SGHRS and CDR2 is YFSETQ. The CDR3 is 15 residues long. Written as DNA, the CDR3 is TGCGCCAGCAGCTTAGGGGACAGGGTTAACAATGAGCAGTTCTTC. Amino acid sequence: CASSLGDRVNNEQFF.

The rearrangement uses TRBV28 and TRBJ2-1; a weak D match, TRBD1 (5 bases). Germline lookup yields CDR1 MDHEN and CDR2 SYDVKM. The germline V and J ends were trimmed by 6 bases and 6 bases, with 15 bases remaining between them. CDR3 length: 14 amino acids. CDR3 sequence reads: CASSHKGRINEQFF. Here the CDR3 DNA reads TGTGCCAGCAGCCACAAGGGGCGGATCAATGAGCAGTTCTTC.

V and J are TRBV30 and TRBJ2-7; TRBD2 matches at 10 bases. Germline V CDR1 and CDR2: GTSNPN, SVGIG (reference sequence). The CDR3 is made up of 16 amino acids. Trimming cost V 2 bases and J 1 base; bases outside gene matches: 8. The CDR3 DNA reads as TGTGCCTGGAGTATGGCTAGCGGGAGACGTTCCTACGAGCAGTACTTC. This encodes CAWSMASGRRSYEQYF. The whole variable domain, filled in from reference TRBV30 and TRBJ2-7, reads SQTIHQWPATLVQPVGSPLSLECTVEGTSNPNLYWYRQAAGRGLQLLFYSVGIGQISSEVPQNLSASRPQDRQFILSSKKLLLSDSGFYLCAWSMASGRRSYEQYFGPGTRLTVT.

V usage is TRBV5-1 and J usage is TRBJ1-3; D gene unclear. CDR1 is SGHRS and CDR2 is YFSETQ in the germline V gene. V lost 2 bases and J lost 0, with 9 bases in between. CDR3 length: 15 residues. Here the CDR3 reads CASSLDLSSGNTIYF. CDR3 DNA sequence: TGCGCCAGCAGCTTAGACTTAAGCTCTGGAAACACCATATATTTT.